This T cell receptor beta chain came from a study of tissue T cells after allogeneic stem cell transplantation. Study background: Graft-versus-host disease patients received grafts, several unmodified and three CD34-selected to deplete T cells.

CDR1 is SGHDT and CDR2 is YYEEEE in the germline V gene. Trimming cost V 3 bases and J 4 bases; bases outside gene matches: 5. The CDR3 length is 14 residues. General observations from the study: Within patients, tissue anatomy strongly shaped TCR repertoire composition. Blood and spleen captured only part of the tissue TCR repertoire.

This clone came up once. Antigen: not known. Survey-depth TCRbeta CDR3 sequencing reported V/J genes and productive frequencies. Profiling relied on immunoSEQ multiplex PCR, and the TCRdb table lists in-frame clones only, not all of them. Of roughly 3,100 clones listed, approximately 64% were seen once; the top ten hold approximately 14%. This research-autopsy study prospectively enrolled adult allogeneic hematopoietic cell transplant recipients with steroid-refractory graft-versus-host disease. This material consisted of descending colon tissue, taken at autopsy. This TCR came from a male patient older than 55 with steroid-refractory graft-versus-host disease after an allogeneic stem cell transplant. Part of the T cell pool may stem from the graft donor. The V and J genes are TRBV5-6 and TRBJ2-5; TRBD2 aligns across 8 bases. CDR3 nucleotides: TGTGCCAGCAGCTCAGCCCGGGGGGGAGAGACCCAGTACTTC. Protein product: CASSSARGGETQYF.